This entry lists 26 T cell receptor beta chains sequenced from one sample in a study of PD-1 blockade in classical Hodgkin lymphoma. Assay: immunoSEQ multiplex PCR; the TCRdb copy retains only in-frame clones and omits some. The data hold roughly 35,000 clones, with roughly 92% observed a single time. Time point specified: cycle 4 day 1 (C4D1), after about 6 weeks of nivolumab. Autologous stem cell transplantation was followed by relapse in every patient, and brentuximab vedotin exposure varied. Purification of CD4+ T cells from thawed PBMCs was achieved by magnetic negative selection. The material was CD4+ T cells from blood, obtained before the fourth cycle of nivolumab. The receptors were gathered from a human donor with classical Hodgkin lymphoma.

The rearrangement joins TRBV6-5 to TRBJ2-5; 7 nucleotides line up with TRBD2. J was trimmed by 7 bases and V by 6 bases; bases with no gene match: 11. CDR3 length equals 14 residues. CDR1 is MNHEY and CDR2 is SVGAGI in the germline V gene. As DNA, the CDR3 is TGTGCCAGCAGGCCTAGCGGCTCCCCGGGGACCCAGTACTTC. Its translation: CASRPSGSPGTQYF.

The chain employs TRBV27 and TRBJ2-1; D gene uncertain. The CDR3 covers 12 residues. CDR1 and CDR2 (germline): MNHEY, SMNVEV (reference sequence). V lost 6 bases and J 9 bases, leaving 12 bases between the germline ends. The CDR3: CASSPDHREQFF. CDR3 DNA: TGTGCCAGCAGCCCGGACCACCGTGAGCAGTTCTTC.

This sequence joins TRBV5-1 and TRBJ2-7; the D call may be TRBD1 or TRBD2 (5 bases each). This CDR3 spans 14 amino acids. Germline lookup yields CDR1 SGHRS and CDR2 YFSETQ. Trimming cost V 5 bases and J 1 base, with 13 bases left between them. The CDR3 reads CASSPVRGSYEQYF. CDR3 bases: TGCGCCAGCAGTCCTGTGAGGGGATCCTACGAGCAGTACTTC. Looking up the rest from reference TRBV5-1 and TRBJ2-7 gives the full variable domain: KAGVTQTPRYLIKTRGQQVTLSCSPISGHRSVSWYQQTPGQGLQFLFEYFSETQRNKGNFPGRFSGRQFSNSRSEMNVSTLELGDSALYLCASSPVRGSYEQYFGPGTRLTVT.

This rearrangement joins TRBV11-2 to TRBJ2-7; 9 bases agree with TRBD1. The CDR3 spans 15 residues. Per germline, CDR1 SGHAT and CDR2 FQNNGV. The V segment lost 2 bases and the J segment 3 bases; nucleotides outside the gene matches: 5. For the CDR3, the DNA is TGTGCCAGCAGCTTAATGATGACAGGGGGCTACGAGCAGTACTTC. As protein: CASSLMMTGGYEQYF.

V gene TRBV2 combines with J gene TRBJ2-7; D may be TRBD1 (5 bases). The ends were cut back, 5 bases at V and 3 bases at J, with 8 bases in the middle. Germline V lookup: CDR1 SNHLY, CDR2 FYNNEI. This CDR3 region has 12 residues. The CDR3 region has the DNA TGTGCCAGCAGTAAAGACAGCTACGAGCAGTACTTC. Its translation is CASSKDSYEQYF.

This clone has a single count. The J gene is TRBJ2-7, the V gene TRBV2; D is perhaps TRBD1 (8 bases). This CDR3 contains 15 residues. V lost 4 bases to trimming and J lost 4 bases, with 17 bases between them. CDR1 and CDR2 from the germline V gene are SNHLY and FYNNEI. CDR3 DNA sequence: TGTGCCAGCAGTGCTTTACAGGGGGGGAAATACGAGCAGTACTTC. Its translation is CASSALQGGKYEQYF.

J is TRBJ1-5 and V is TRBV10-2, with D possibly TRBD1 on 5 matching bases. V lost 8 bases to trimming and J lost 4 bases, with 9 bases between them. There are 12 residues in the CDR3. Germline-derived CDR1 and CDR2 are WSHSY and SAAADI. In nucleotides, the CDR3 is TGCGCCAGCCAGGCAGGGAATCAGCCCCAGCATTTT. It encodes CASQAGNQPQHF.

The chain uses TRBV15 and TRBJ2-3, with 10 bases that match TRBD2. Germline CDR1 reads LNHNV; CDR2 reads YYDKDF (reference sequence). The CDR3 runs to 15 residues. V lost 3 bases, J lost 1 base, and 1 base stayed unmatched. Written as DNA, the CDR3 is TGTGCCACCAGCAGCGGACTAGCGGGCACAGATACGCAGTATTTT. Protein product: CATSSGLAGTDTQYF.

The gene calls are TRBV30 and TRBJ1-1; 8 bases align to TRBD1. V lost 7 bases and J lost 0; bases outside the gene matches: 19. The germline CDR1 and CDR2 sequences are GTSNPN and SVGIG (reference sequence). The CDR3 loop spans 18 amino acids. CDR3 residues: CASWTAGGEGLMNTEAFF. The DNA of the CDR3 is TGTGCCTCCTGGACAGCAGGGGGCGAGGGACTGATGAACACTGAAGCTTTCTTT.

The chain has TRBV7-9 and TRBJ2-2; D is perhaps TRBD1 (6 bases). Germline V gives CDR1 SEHNR, CDR2 FQNEAQ (reference sequence). There are 18 residues in the CDR3. V dropped 3 bases and J dropped 0 bases, with 17 bases sitting between them. In DNA, the CDR3 is TGTGCCAGCAGCTTGGGGGCCGTACGAAGAACGAACACCGGGGAGCTGTTTTTT. Translation gives CASSLGAVRRTNTGELFF.

The J gene is TRBJ2-1, the V gene TRBV11-3; D ambiguous. The germline CDR1 and CDR2 sequences are SGHNT and YENEEA. CDR3 size: 13 residues. Trimming stripped 5 bases from V and 9 bases from J, with 14 bases between. Written as DNA, the CDR3 is TGTGCCAGCAGCATACATCTGTTCTCTGAGCAGTTCTTC. Its translation: CASSIHLFSEQFF.

This chain links TRBV29-1 with TRBJ1-5; 9 bases line up with TRBD1. J gave up 4 bases and V 4 bases, and 5 bases lay outside the gene matches. The germline CDR1 and CDR2 sequences are SQVTM and ANQGSEA. This CDR3 has 14 residues. The CDR3 nucleotides read TGCAGCGTTGGGGTTGGACAGGGGAATCAGCCCCAGCATTTT. Translated: CSVGVGQGNQPQHF.

There are a few counts of this clone. The gene calls are TRBV10-1 and TRBJ2-2; 8 bases are a match to TRBD1. The CDR3 contains 17 residues. Germline values: CDR1 WNHNN, CDR2 SYGVQD (reference sequence). The V gene end was trimmed by 5 bases and the J gene end by 0 bases; junction bases not matched to a gene: 8. The CDR3 here is CASSPGTGLPNTGELFF. The CDR3 DNA is TGCGCCAGCAGTCCCGGGACAGGACTACCGAACACCGGGGAGCTGTTTTTT.

The genes are TRBV28 and TRBJ2-7, with TRBD1 matching over 7 bases. The CDR3 is 13 residues long. J lost 3 bases, V lost 6 bases, and 5 bases had no gene match. Germline V lookup: CDR1 MDHEN, CDR2 SYDVKM. The CDR3 loop is CASRSTGSYEQYF. The CDR3 region has the DNA TGTGCCAGCAGATCGACAGGGAGCTACGAGCAGTACTTC.

The chain combines TRBV30 with TRBJ2-1; 12 bases map to TRBD1. Germline CDR1 reads GTSNPN; CDR2 reads SVGIG (reference sequence). This CDR3 comprises 14 residues. Trimming cost V 4 bases and J 6 bases; bases outside gene matches: 4. CDR3 in amino acids: CAWIGDRGPNEQFF. Here the CDR3 DNA reads TGTGCCTGGATTGGGGACAGGGGGCCCAATGAGCAGTTCTTC.

The rearrangement uses TRBV2 and TRBJ1-2; no clear D. CDR1 and CDR2 (germline): SNHLY, FYNNEI. V lost 6 bases to trimming and J lost 4 bases, with 9 bases between them. CDR3 length: 12 amino acids. The CDR3 DNA sequence: TGTGCCAGCAGCGTCGGGAGCTATGGCTACACCTTC. Amino acid sequence: CASSVGSYGYTF.

CDR3 in DNA: TGTGCCAGCAGCTTTAGTGGTATAGGGTGGGCGAATGAGCAGTTCTTC. Translation gives CASSFSGIGWANEQFF. The chain couples TRBV7-8 to TRBJ2-1; no reliable D call. Germline lookup yields CDR1 SGHVS and CDR2 FQNEAQ. The germline V and J ends were trimmed by 3 bases and 7 bases, with 19 bases remaining between them. The CDR3 contains 16 residues.

The chain is built from TRBV5-8 and TRBJ1-1; 10 positions match TRBD1. Germline V gives CDR1 SGHTS, CDR2 YDEGEE. There are 13 residues in the CDR3. Losses at the gene ends were 0 bases for V and 11 bases for J; bases not matched to a gene: 4. CDR3 region: CASSLGQGAGAFF. As DNA, the CDR3 is TGTGCCAGCAGCTTGGGACAGGGGGCGGGGGCTTTCTTT.

The V call is TRBV5-1, the J call TRBJ1-1; 7 bases fit TRBD1. The V gene's germline CDR1 is SGHRS and CDR2 YFSETQ. This CDR3 region has 15 residues. With 4 bases clipped from V and 4 bases from J, the junction kept 10 bases outside the gene matches. In DNA, the CDR3 is TGCGCCAGCAGCCCCCTTACAGGGGTGGGCACTGAAGCTTTCTTT. Protein sequence: CASSPLTGVGTEAFF.

The chain combines TRBV6-1 with TRBJ1-1; D remains ambiguous. Germline CDR1 reads MNHNS; CDR2 reads SASEGT. This CDR3 has 13 amino acids. The V and J ends lost 11 bases and 1 base respectively, with 14 bases between them. CDR3 sequence reads: CASGIGTNTEAFF. DNA for the CDR3: TGTGCCTCTGGAATTGGCACGAACACTGAAGCTTTCTTT.

The rearrangement uses TRBV4-1 and TRBJ2-4; D tentatively reads TRBD1 or TRBD2 (5 bases each). The V and J ends lost 0 bases and 8 bases respectively, with 20 bases between them. CDR1 is MGHRA and CDR2 is YSYEKL in the germline V gene. This CDR3 region has 17 residues. CDR3 in DNA: TGCGCCAGCAGCCAAGATCCTTGGGACCCGGACGGCTACATTCAGTACTTC. It yields the protein CASSQDPWDPDGYIQYF.

This sequence joins TRBV18 and TRBJ2-7, with 7 bases identical to TRBD1. The CDR3 is 16 amino acids. Per germline, CDR1 KGHSH and CDR2 LQKENI. V gave up 3 bases and J gave up 0 bases; unmatched junction bases: 8. The CDR3, as DNA: TGTGCCAGCTCACCTCTCGCGGACAGGAGCTCCTACGAGCAGTACTTC. Its protein product is CASSPLADRSSYEQYF.

The chain carries TRBV7-7 and TRBJ1-1; a weak D match, TRBD1 (5 bases). Germline loops: CDR1 SSHAT, CDR2 FNYEAQ (reference sequence). Trimming shortened V by 5 bases and J by 6 bases, and 16 bases separated the two germline ends. CDR3 length: 14 amino acids. The CDR3 nucleotides are TGTGCCAGCAGCCAGCAGGGTCCGGACGCTGAAGCTTTCTTT. Protein product: CASSQQGPDAEAFF. Drawing the rest from reference TRBV7-7 and TRBJ1-1, the complete variable domain is GAGVSQSPRYKVTKRGQDVTLRCDPISSHATLYWYQQALGQGPEFLTYFNYEAQPDKSGLPSDRFSAERPEGSISTLTIQRTEQRDSAMYRCASSQQGPDAEAFFGQGTRLTVV.

The V call is TRBV19, the J call TRBJ1-4; D gene ambiguous. Trimming took off 3 bases at V and 8 bases at J, with 13 bases between the two ends. The CDR3 sequence is 14 residues long. Germline values: CDR1 LNHDA, CDR2 SQIVND (reference sequence). Written as DNA, the CDR3 is TGTGCCAGTAGTATGGCTGGGGTGGTGGAAAAACTGTTTTTT. Translating it yields CASSMAGVVEKLFF. Based on the CDR3 plus reference TRBV19 and TRBJ1-4, the full variable domain is DGGITQSPKYLFRKEGQNVTLSCEQNLNHDAMYWYRQDPGQGLRLIYYSQIVNDFQKGDIAEGYSVSREKKESFPLTVTSAQKNPTAFYLCASSMAGVVEKLFFGSGTQLSVL.

The V gene is TRBV19, the J gene TRBJ2-3, with TRBD2 as a possible D gene (5 bases). This CDR3 contains 16 residues. Trimming removed 3 bases at V and 3 bases at J, with 16 bases between. The germline V gene encodes CDR1 LNHDA and CDR2 SQIVND (reference sequence). The CDR3 coding sequence is TGTGCCAGTAGTATGCGGGTCTCTTGGGAAACAGATACGCAGTATTTT. As protein: CASSMRVSWETDTQYF.

V usage is TRBV30 and J usage is TRBJ2-2; D is possibly TRBD1 (5 bases). V was cut by 4 bases and J by 4 bases, with 13 bases left in between. The CDR3 length is 14 residues. Germline lookup yields CDR1 GTSNPN and CDR2 SVGIG (reference sequence). The CDR3 spells CAWTGYDATGELFF. The CDR3 DNA follows: TGTGCCTGGACAGGGTACGATGCCACCGGGGAGCTGTTTTTT.